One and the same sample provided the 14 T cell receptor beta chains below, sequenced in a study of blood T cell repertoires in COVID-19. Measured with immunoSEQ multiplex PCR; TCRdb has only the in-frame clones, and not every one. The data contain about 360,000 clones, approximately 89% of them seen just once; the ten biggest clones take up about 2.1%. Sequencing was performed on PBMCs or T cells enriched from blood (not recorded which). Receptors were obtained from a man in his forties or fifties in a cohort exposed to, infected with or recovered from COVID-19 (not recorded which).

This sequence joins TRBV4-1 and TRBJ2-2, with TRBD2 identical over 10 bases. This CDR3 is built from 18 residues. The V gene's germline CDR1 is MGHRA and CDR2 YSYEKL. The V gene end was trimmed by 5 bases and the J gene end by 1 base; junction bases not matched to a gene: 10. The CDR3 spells CASSWASGGKKNTGELFF. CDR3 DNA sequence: TGCGCCAGCAGCTGGGCTAGCGGGGGTAAGAAGAACACCGGGGAGCTGTTTTTT.

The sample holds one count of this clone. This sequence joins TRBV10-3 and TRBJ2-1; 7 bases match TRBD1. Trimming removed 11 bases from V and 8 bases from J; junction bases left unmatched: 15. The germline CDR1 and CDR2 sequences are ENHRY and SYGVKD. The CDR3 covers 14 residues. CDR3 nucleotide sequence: TGTGCCTATGGGAAGGCAGGGGGTACCGATGAGCAGTTCTTC. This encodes CAYGKAGGTDEQFF.

The CDR3 is CASSTPFSTDTQYF. The CDR3 DNA is TGTGCCAGCAGTACACCCTTTAGCACAGATACGCAGTATTTT. The rearrangement uses TRBV2 and TRBJ2-3; D remains unclear. Per germline, CDR1 SNHLY and CDR2 FYNNEI. V lost 5 bases to trimming and J lost 0 bases, with 9 bases between them. The CDR3 extends over 14 amino acids.

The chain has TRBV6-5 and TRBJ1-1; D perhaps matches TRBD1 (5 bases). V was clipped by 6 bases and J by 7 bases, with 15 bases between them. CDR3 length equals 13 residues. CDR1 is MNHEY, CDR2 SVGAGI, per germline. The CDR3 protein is CASRMLGRGEAFF. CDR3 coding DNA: TGTGCCAGCAGAATGTTGGGGCGGGGTGAAGCTTTCTTT.

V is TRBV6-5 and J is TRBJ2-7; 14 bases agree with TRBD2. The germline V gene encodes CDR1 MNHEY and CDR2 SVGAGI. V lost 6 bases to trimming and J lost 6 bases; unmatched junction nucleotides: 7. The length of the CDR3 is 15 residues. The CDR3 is CASRGGTSGRGEQYF. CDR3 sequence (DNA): TGTGCCAGCAGGGGCGGGACTAGCGGGAGAGGCGAGCAGTACTTC.

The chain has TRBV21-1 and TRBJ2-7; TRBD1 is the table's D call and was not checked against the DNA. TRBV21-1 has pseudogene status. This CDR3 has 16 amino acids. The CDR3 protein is CASSTANSGATYEQYF. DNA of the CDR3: TGTGCCAGCAGCACCGCCAACAGTGGGGCGACCTACGAGCAGTACTTC.

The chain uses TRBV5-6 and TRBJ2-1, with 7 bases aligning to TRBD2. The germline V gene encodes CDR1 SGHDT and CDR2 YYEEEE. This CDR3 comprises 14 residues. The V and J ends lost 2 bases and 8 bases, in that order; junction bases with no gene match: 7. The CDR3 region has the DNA TGTGCCAGCAGCTTACTGGCGGGAGATGATGAGCAGTTCTTC. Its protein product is CASSLLAGDDEQFF.

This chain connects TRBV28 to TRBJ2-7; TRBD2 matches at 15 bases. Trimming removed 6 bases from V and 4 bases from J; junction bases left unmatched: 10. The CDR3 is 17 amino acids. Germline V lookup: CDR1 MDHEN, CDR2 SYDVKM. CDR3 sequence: CASSRTSGRAGTYEQYF. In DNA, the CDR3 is TGTGCCAGCAGCAGGACTAGCGGGAGGGCCGGGACTTACGAGCAGTACTTC.

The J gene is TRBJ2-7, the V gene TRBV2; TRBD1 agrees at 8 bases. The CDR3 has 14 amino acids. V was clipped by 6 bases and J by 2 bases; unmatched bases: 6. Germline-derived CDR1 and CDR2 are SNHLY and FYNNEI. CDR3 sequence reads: CASRGTGGAYEQYF. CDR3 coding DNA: TGTGCCAGCAGGGGGACAGGAGGTGCCTACGAGCAGTACTTC. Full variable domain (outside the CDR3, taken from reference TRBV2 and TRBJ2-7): EPEVTQTPSHQVTQMGQEVILRCVPISNHLYFYWYRQILGQKVEFLVSFYNNEISEKSEIFDDQFSVERPDGSNFTLKIRSTKLEDSAMYFCASRGTGGAYEQYFGPGTRLTVT.

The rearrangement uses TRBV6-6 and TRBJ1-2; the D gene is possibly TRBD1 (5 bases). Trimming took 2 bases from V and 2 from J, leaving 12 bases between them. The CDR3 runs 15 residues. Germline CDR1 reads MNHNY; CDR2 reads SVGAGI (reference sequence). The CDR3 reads CASSYSVTANYGYTF. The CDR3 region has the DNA TGTGCCAGCAGTTACAGTGTGACAGCAAACTATGGCTACACCTTC.

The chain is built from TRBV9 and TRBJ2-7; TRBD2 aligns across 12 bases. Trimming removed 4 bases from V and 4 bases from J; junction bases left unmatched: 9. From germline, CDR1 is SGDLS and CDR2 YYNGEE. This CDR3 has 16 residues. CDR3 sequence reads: CASSPDPTSGRYEQYF. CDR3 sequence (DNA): TGTGCCAGCAGCCCAGACCCGACTAGCGGGAGATACGAGCAGTACTTC. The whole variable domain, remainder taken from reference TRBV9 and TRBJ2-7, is DSGVTQTPKHLITATGQRVTLRCSPRSGDLSVYWYQQSLDQGLQFLIQYYNGEERAKGNILERFSAQQFPDLHSELNLSSLELGDSALYFCASSPDPTSGRYEQYFGPGTRLTVT.

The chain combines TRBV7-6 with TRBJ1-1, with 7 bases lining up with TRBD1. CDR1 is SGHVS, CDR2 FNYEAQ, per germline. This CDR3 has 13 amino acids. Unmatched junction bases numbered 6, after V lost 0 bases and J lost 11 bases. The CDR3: CASSLADRAGAFF. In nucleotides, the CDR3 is TGTGCCAGCAGCTTAGCCGACAGGGCTGGGGCTTTCTTT.

CDR3 protein: CATSDLPGGDYGYTF. As DNA, the CDR3 is TGTGCCACCAGTGATTTGCCAGGGGGTGACTATGGCTACACCTTC. This chain links TRBV24-1 with TRBJ1-2; 7 nucleotides line up with TRBD1. This CDR3 is 15 amino acids long. Germline V CDR1 and CDR2: KGHDR, SFDVKD. The junction had 3 bases not matched to a gene; V was cut back by 0 bases and J by 3 bases.

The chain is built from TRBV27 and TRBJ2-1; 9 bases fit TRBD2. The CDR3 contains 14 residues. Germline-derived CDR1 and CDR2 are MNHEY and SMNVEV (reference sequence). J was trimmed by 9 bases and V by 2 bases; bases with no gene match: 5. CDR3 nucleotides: TGTGCCAGCAGTTTACTAGCGGGATTGCGTGAGCAGTTCTTC. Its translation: CASSLLAGLREQFF.